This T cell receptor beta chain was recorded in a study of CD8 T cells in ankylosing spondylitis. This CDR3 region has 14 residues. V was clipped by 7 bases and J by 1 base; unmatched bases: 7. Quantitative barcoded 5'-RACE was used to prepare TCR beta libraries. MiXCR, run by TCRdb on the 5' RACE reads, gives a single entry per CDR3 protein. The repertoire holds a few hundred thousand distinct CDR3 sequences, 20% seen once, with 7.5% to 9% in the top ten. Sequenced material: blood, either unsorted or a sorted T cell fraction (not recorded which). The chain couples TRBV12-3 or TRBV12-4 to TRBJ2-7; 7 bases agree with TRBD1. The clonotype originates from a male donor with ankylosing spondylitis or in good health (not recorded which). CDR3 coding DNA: TGTGCCAGCACCCCCGGGACAGCATCCTACGAGCAGTACGTC. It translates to CASTPGTASYEQYV.